This record covers a single T cell receptor beta chain. Germline V lookup: CDR1 KGHSH, CDR2 LQKENI. The CDR3 has 14 residues. V shed 3 bases and J 5 bases; nucleotides not matched to a gene: 3. Authors' analysis steps: Amplifying reference gene primers gave estimates of nucleated cell counts. Clones were read by immunoSEQ multiplex PCR, and TCRdb kept only the in-frame ones, dropping some. The D gene and trimming were derived from the DNA, and the V and J assignments and clone size from that table. The sample has some 200,000 clones; around 90% are singletons. The sample is drawn from a study of blood T cell repertoires in COVID-19. Study overall: Both acute and convalescent COVID-19 samples were obtained from the United States, Italy and Spain. T cells, B-cell-depleted T cells, or PBMCs provided the cDNA or gDNA that served as material.

Source material: peripheral blood. The gene calls are TRBV18 and TRBJ1-4; 7 bases are shared with TRBD1. This clonotype was obtained from a man aged 50 to 59 with acute or convalescent COVID-19. The CDR3: CASSPSRGNEKLFF. DNA for the CDR3: TGTGCCAGCTCACCGTCCAGGGGGAATGAAAAACTGTTTTTT.